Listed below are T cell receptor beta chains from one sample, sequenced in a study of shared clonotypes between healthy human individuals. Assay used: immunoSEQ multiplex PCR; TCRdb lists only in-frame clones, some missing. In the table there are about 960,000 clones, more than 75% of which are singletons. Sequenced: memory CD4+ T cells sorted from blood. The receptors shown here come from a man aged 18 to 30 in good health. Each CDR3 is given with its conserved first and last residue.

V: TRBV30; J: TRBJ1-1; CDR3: CAHGVNTEAFF
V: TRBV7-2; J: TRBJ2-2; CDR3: CASSTRGAGELFF
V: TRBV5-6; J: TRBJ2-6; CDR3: CASSFTGANVLTF
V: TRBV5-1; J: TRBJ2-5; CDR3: CASSLGHRETQYF
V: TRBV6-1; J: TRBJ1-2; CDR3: CASREDSSYGYTF
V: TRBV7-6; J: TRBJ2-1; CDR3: CASSEIAGPVYNEQFF
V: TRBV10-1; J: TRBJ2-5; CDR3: CASSAHSGTANQETQYF
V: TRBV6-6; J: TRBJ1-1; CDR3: CASSRPGTGNTEAFF
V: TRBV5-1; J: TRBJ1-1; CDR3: CASSLALQGGTEAFF
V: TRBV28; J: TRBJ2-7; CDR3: CASSSGTYEQYF
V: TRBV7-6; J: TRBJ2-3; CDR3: CASSLGAELNTQYF
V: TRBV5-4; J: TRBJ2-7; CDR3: CASSSAGGPTYEQYF
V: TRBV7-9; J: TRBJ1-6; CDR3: CASSTGTGVSPLHF
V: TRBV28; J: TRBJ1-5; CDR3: CASSLGQGRQPQHF
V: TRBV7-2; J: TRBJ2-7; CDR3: CASTGGSSYEQYF
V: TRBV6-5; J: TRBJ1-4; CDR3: CASSYLTGRSEKLFF
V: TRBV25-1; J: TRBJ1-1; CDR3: CASSSRERGILYAFF
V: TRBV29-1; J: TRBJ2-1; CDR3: CSALEVLNPYNEQFF